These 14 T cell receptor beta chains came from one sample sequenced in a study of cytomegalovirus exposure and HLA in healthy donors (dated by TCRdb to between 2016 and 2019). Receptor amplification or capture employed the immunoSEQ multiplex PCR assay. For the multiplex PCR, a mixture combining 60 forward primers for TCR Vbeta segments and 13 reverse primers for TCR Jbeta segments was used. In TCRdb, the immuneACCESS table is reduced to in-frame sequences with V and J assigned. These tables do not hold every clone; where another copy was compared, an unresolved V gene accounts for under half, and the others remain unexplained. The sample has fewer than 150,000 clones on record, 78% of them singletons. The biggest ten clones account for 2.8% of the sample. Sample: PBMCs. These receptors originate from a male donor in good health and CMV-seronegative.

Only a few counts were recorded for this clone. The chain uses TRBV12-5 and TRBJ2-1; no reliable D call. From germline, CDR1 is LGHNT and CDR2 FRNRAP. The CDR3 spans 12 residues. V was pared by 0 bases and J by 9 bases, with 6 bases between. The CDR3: CASGLVLGEQFF. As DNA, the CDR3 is TGTGCTAGTGGTTTGGTCCTCGGTGAGCAGTTCTTC.

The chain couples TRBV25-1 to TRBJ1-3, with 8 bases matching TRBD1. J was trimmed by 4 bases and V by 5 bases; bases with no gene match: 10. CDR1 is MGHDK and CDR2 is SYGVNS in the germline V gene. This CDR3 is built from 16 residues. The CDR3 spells CASSFETGAGGNTIYF. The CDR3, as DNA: TGTGCCAGCAGTTTCGAGACAGGGGCGGGAGGAAACACCATATATTTT.

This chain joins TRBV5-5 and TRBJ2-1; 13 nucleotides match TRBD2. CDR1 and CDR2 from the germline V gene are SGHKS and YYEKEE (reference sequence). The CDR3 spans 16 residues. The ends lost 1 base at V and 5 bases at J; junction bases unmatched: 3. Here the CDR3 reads CASSLWGLAGNNEQFF. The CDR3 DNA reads TGTGCCAGCAGCTTGTGGGGACTAGCGGGAAACAATGAGCAGTTCTTC.

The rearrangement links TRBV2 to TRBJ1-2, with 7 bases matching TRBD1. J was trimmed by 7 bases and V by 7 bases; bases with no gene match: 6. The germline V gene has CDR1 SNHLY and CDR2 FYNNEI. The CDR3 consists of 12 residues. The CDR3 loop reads CASMTTGSGYTF. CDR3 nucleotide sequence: TGTGCCAGCATGACGACAGGGTCTGGCTACACCTTC.

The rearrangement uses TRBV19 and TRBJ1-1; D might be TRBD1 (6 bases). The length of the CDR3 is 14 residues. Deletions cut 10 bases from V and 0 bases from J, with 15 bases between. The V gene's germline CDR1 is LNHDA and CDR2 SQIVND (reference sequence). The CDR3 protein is CAITRTGLNTEAFF. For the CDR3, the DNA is TGTGCCATTACCCGAACAGGGCTGAACACTGAAGCTTTCTTT.

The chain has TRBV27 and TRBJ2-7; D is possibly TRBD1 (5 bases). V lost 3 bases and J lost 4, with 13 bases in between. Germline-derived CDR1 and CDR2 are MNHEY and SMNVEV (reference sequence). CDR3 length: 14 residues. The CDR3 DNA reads TGTGCCAGCAGTTTGGGGCCAGGGTCATACGAGCAGTACTTC. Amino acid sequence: CASSLGPGSYEQYF.

CDR3 DNA: TGTGCCAGCAGCCCGGGTGGAGCGAACACCGGGGAGCTGTTTTTT. Encoded protein: CASSPGGANTGELFF. This sequence joins TRBV7-3 and TRBJ2-2; no firm D call. This CDR3 comprises 15 residues. The V end lost 5 bases, the J end lost 0 bases, and 10 bases lay between the germline ends. Germline-derived CDR1 and CDR2 are SGHTA and FQGTGA.

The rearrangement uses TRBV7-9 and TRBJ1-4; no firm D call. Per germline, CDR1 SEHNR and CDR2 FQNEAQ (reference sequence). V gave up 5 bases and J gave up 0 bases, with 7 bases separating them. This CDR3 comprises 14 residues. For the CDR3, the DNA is TGTGCCAGCAGCGAGAGGGCAACTAATGAAAAACTGTTTTTT. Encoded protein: CASSERATNEKLFF.

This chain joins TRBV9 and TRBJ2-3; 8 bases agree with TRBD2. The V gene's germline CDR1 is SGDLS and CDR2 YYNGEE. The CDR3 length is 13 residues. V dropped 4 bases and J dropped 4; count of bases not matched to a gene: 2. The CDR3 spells CASSSRGADTQYF. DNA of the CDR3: TGTGCCAGCAGCTCGCGGGGGGCAGATACGCAGTATTTT.

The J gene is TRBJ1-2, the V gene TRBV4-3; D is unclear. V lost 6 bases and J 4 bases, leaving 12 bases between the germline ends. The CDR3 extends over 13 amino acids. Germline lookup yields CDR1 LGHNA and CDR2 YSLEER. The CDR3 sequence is CASRQTEGYGYTF. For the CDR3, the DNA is TGCGCCAGCAGACAAACTGAGGGCTATGGCTACACCTTC.

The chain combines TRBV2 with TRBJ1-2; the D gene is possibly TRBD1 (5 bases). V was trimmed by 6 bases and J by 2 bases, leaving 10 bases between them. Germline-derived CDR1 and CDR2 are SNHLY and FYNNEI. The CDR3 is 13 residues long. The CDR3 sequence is CASSADSNYGYTF. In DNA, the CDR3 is TGTGCCAGCAGCGCCGACAGCAACTATGGCTACACCTTC.

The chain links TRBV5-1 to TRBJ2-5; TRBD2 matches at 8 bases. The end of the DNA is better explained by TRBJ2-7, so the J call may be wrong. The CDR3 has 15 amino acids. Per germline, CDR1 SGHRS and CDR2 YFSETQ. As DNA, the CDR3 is TGCGCCAGCAGCCTCGGGACTAGTCGGTTGTACGAGCAGTACTTC. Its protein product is CASSLGTSRLYEQYF.

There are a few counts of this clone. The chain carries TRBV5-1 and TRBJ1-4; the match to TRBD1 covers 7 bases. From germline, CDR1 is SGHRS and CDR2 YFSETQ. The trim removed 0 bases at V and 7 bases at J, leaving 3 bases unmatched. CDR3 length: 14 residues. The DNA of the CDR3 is TGCGCCAGCAGCTTGGAGGGGGCACTTGAAAAACTGTTTTTT. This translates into CASSLEGALEKLFF.

Written as DNA, the CDR3 is TGTGCCAGCAGTGGGTTAGCGGGAGGGCCTGGAGAGCAGTACTTC. Translated, it gives CASSGLAGGPGEQYF. The gene calls are TRBV25-1 and TRBJ2-7; 11 positions agree with TRBD2. CDR1 is MGHDK, CDR2 SYGVNS, per germline. The CDR3 consists of 15 residues. Trimming cost V 4 bases and J 7 bases; bases outside gene matches: 9.